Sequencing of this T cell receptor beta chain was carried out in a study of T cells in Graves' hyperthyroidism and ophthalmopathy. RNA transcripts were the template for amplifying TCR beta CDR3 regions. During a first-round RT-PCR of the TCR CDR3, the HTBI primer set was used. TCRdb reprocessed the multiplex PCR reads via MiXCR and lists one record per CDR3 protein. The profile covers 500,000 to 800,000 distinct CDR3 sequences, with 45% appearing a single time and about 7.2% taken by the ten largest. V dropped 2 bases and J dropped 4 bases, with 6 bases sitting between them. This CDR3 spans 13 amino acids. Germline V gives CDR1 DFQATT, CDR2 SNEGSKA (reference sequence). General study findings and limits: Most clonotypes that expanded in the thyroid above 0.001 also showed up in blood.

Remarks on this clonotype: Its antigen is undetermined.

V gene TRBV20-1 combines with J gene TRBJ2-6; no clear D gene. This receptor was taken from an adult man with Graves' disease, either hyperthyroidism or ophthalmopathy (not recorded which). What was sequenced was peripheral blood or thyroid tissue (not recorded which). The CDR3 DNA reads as TGCAGTGCTAGACTGTCAGGGGCCAACGTCCTGACTTTC. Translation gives CSARLSGANVLTF.